This TCR beta chain was captured by sequencing in a study of CD8 T cells in ankylosing spondylitis. Study-wide results and caveats: Reportedly, significant enrichment of disease-linked clones occurred in matched ankylosing spondylitis synovial fluid. Ankylosing spondylitis blood appeared to carry a characteristic TCR beta motif of fewer than 10 highly homologous variants.

With respect to this clonotype: The target antigen is unknown.

This CDR3 has 13 amino acids. CDR1 SGHTA and CDR2 FQGNSA come from the germline V gene. V was cut by 1 base and J by 8 bases, with 6 bases left in between. TCRdb fed the 5' RACE reads into MiXCR, producing one record per CDR3 protein. The table lists a few hundred thousand distinct CDR3 sequences, 20% to 25% of them singletons. The sequenced material came from blood, either unsorted or a sorted T cell fraction (not recorded which). The chain has TRBV7-2 and TRBJ1-6; D ambiguous. The clonotype comes from a male donor with ankylosing spondylitis. CDR3 DNA: TGTGCCAGCAGCTTAGTTGGCTATTCACCCCTCCACTTT. Protein sequence: CASSLVGYSPLHF.